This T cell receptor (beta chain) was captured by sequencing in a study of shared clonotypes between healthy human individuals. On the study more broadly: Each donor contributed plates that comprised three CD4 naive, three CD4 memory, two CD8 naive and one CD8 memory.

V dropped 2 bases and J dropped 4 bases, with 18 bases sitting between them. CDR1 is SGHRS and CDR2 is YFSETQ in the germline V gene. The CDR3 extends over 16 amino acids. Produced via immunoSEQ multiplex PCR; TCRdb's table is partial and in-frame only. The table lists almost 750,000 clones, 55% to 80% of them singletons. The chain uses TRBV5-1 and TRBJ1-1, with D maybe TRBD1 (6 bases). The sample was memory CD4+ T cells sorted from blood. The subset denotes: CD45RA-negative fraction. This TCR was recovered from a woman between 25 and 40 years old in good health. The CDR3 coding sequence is TGCGCCAGCAGCTTCGGACAGCGCCAAGGGAGCACTGAAGCTTTCTTT. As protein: CASSFGQRQGSTEAFF.